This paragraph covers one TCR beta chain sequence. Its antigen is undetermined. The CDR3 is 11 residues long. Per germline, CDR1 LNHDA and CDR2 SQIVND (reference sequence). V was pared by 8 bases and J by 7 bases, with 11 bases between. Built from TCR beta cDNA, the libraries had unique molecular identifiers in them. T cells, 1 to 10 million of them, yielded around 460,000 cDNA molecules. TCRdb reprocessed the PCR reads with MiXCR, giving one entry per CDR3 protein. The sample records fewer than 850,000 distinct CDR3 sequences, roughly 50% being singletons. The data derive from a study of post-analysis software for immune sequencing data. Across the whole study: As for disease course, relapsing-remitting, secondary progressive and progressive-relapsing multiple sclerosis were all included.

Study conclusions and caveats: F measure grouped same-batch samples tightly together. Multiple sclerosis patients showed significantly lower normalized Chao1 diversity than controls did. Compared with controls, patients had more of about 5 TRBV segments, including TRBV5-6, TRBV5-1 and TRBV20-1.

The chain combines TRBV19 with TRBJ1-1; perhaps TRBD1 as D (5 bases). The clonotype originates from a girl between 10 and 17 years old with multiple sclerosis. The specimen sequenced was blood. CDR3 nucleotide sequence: TGTGCCAGTCGGGGGAACGATGAAGCTTTCTTT. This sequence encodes CASRGNDEAFF.